This entry is about one TCR beta chain. The assay was immunoSEQ multiplex PCR, and TCRdb's table has in-frame clones only and misses some. This sample has about 200,000 clones, with around 95% found just once. This record comes from a study of blood T cell repertoires in COVID-19. Whole-study context: Italy, Spain and the United States were the sources of the convalescent and acute COVID-19 samples.

The CDR3 has 20 residues. Trimming took 3 bases from V and 2 from J; bases not matched to a gene: 11. Germline V gene data show CDR1 as KGHSH and CDR2 as LQKENI. Patients in Seattle were enrolled during active infection, then followed longitudinally. V is TRBV18 and J is TRBJ2-6, with 12 bases that match TRBD1. Sequencing was performed on peripheral blood. The clonotype was recovered from a man under 40 with COVID-19, enrolled during active disease. CDR3 bases: TGTGCCAGCTCACCTCTGGGACAGGGGGCGCATATTACTGGGGCCAACGTCCTGACTTTC. As protein: CASSPLGQGAHITGANVLTF.